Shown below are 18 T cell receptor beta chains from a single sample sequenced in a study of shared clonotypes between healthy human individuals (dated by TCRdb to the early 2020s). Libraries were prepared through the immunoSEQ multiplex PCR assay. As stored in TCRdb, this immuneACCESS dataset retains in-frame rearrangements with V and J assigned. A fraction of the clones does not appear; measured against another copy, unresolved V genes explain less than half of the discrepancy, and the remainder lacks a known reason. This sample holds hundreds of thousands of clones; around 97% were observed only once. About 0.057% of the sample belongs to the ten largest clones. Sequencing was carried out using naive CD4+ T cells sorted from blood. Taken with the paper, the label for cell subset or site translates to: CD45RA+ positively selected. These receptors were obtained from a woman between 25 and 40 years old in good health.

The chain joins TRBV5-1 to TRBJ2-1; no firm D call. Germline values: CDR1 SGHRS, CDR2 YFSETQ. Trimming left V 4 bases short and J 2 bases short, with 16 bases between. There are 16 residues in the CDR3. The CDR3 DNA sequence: TGCGCCAGCAGCATTGTGGTCGGTTCCACCTACAATGAGCAGTTCTTC. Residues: CASSIVVGSTYNEQFF.

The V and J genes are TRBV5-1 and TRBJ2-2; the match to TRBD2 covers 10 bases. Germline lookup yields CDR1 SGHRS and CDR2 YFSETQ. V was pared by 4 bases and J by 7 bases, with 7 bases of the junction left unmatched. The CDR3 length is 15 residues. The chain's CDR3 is CASSGTSGMIGELFF. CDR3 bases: TGCGCCAGCAGCGGAACTAGCGGGATGATCGGGGAGCTGTTTTTT.

The CDR3 DNA follows: TGCAGCGTTACAGGTCCCTCTGGAAACACCATATATTTT. Translation: CSVTGPSGNTIYF. The genes are TRBV29-1 and TRBJ1-3, with TRBD1 as a possible D gene (5 bases). The CDR3 sequence is 13 residues long. Germline V gene lookup returns CDR1 SQVTM and CDR2 ANQGSEA. Trimming stripped 5 bases from V and 0 bases from J, with 8 bases between.

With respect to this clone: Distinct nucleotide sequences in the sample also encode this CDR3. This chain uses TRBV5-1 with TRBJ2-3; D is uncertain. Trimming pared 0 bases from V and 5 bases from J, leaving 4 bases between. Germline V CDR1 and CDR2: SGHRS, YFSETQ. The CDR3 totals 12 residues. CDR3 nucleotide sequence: TGCGCCAGCAGCTTGGAAGGAGATACGCAGTATTTT. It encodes CASSLEGDTQYF.

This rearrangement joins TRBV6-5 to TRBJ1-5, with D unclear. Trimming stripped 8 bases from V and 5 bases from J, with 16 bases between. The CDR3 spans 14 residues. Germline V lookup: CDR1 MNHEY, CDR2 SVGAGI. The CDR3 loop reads CASGRSGGHQPQHF. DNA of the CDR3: TGTGCCAGCGGAAGGAGTGGAGGGCATCAGCCCCAGCATTTT.

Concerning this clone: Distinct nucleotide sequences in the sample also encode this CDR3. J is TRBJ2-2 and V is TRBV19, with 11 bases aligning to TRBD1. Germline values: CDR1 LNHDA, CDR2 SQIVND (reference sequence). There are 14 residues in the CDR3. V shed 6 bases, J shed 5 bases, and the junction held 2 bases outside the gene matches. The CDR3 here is CASSGTGGTGELFF. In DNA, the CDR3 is TGTGCCAGTAGCGGGACAGGGGGAACCGGGGAGCTGTTTTTT.

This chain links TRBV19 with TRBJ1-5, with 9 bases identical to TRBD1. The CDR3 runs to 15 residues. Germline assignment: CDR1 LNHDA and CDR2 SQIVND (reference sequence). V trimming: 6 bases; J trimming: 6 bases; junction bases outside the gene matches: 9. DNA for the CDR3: TGTGCCAGTAGGGATGGACAGGGGAGAGGTCAGCCCCAGCATTTT. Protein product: CASRDGQGRGQPQHF. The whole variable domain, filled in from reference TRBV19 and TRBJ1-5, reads DGGITQSPKYLFRKEGQNVTLSCEQNLNHDAMYWYRQDPGQGLRLIYYSQIVNDFQKGDIAEGYSVSREKKESFPLTVTSAQKNPTAFYLCASRDGQGRGQPQHFGDGTRLSIL.

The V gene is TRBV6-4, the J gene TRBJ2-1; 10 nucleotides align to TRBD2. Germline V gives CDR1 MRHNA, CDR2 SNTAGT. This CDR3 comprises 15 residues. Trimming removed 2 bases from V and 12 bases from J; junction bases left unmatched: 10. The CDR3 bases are TGTGCCAGCAGTGACGGACCTTCTAGCGGGAGTGGGCAGTTCTTC. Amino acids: CASSDGPSSGSGQFF.

Here the CDR3 reads CASSSRQGGAYNEQFF. The CDR3 bases are TGTGCCAGCAGCTCTAGACAGGGTGGGGCCTACAATGAGCAGTTCTTC. The chain couples TRBV7-9 to TRBJ2-1; 7 nucleotides match TRBD1. The CDR3 runs to 16 residues. The germline gives CDR1 SEHNR, CDR2 FQNEAQ (reference sequence). The J segment lost 2 bases and the V segment lost 4 bases, leaving 8 bases of the junction unmatched.

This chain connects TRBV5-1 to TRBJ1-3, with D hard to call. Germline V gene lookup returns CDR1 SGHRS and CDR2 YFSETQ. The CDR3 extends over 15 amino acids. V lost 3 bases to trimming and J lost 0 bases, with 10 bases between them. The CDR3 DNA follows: TGCGCCAGCAGCTGGGAAGCAAACTCTGGAAACACCATATATTTT. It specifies CASSWEANSGNTIYF.

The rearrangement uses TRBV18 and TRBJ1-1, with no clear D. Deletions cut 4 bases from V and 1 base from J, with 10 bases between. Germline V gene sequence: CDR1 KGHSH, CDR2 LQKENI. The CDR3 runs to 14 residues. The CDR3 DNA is TGTGCCAGCTCACAAGAGGCGGGGAACACTGAAGCTTTCTTT. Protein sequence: CASSQEAGNTEAFF.

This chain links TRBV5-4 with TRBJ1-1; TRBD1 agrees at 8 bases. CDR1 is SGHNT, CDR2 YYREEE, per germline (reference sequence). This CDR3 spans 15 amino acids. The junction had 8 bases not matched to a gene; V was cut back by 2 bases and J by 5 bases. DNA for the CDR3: TGTGCCAGCAGCTTCCTGGACAGGGTCGGGACTGAAGCTTTCTTT. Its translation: CASSFLDRVGTEAFF.

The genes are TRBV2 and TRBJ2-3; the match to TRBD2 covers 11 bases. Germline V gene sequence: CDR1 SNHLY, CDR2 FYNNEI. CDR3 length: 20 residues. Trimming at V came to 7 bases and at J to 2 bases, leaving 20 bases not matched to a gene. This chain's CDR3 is CASIARVLAGERGNTDTQYF. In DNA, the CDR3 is TGTGCCAGCATCGCGAGGGTACTAGCGGGAGAAAGGGGGAACACAGATACGCAGTATTTT.

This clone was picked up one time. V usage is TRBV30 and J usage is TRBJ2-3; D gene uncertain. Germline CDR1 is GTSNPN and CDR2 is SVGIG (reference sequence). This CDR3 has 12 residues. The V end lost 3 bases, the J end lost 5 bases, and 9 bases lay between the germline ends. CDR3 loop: CAWRQIEDTQYF. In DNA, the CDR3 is TGTGCCTGGAGGCAGATTGAAGATACGCAGTATTTT.

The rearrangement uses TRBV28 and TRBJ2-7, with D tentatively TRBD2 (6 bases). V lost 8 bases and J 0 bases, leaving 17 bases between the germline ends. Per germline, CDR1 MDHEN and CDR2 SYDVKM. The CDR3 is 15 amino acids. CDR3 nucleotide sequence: TGTGCCAGCCTCTCCGAGGGTAGCGGCTCCTACGAGCAGTACTTC. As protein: CASLSEGSGSYEQYF.

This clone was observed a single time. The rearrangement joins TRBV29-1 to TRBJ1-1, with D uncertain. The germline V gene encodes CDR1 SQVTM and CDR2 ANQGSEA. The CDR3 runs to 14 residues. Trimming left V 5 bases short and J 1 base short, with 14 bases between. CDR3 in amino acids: CSVQPWTANTEAFF. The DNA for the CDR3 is TGCAGCGTTCAGCCTTGGACGGCGAACACTGAAGCTTTCTTT.

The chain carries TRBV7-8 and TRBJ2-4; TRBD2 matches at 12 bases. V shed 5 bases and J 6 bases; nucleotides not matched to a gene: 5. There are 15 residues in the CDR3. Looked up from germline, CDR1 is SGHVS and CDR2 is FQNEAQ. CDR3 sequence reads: CASSQPGLAGNIQYF. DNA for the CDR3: TGTGCCAGCAGCCAACCGGGACTAGCGGGAAACATTCAGTACTTC.

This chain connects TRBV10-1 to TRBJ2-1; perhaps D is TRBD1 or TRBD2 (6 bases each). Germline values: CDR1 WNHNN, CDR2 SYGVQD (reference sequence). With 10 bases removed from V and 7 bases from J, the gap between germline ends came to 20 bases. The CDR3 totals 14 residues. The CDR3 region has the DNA TGCGCCACTTCTGTCGGGGGCCCGCGTAATGAGCAGTTCTTC. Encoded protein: CATSVGGPRNEQFF.